This T cell receptor beta chain was captured in a study of T-cell memory formation after mild COVID-19. The CDR3 extends over 15 amino acids. The V and J ends lost 7 bases and 5 bases respectively, with 18 bases between them. Germline CDR1 MNHEY, CDR2 SVGEGT. TCRdb used MiXCR to reprocess the 5' RACE reads, holding one entry per CDR3 protein. The table lists around 470,000 distinct CDR3 sequences, about 20% of them singletons. A few counts support this clonotype. The chain employs TRBV6-2 or TRBV6-3 and TRBJ2-4, with TRBD2 as a possible D gene (6 bases). The sample consisted of PBMCs or a T cell subset sorted from them (not recorded which). The sequence came from an adult woman who had mild COVID-19 (a few samples of this study predate the infection). Cell type and time point are not known. The DNA of the CDR3 is TGTGCCAGCACCTCACCGGACTGGAGGGAAAACATTCAGTACTTC. Amino acid sequence: CASTSPDWRENIQYF.